The 16 T cell receptor beta chains reported below all come from one sample, sequenced in a study of control samples from healthy donors and cancer patients. The assay was immunoSEQ multiplex PCR, and TCRdb's table has in-frame clones only and misses some. Of 120,000 to 150,000 clones listed, roughly nine tenths were seen once; the top ten hold 8% to 9.5%. The source material was blood. The receptors were sampled from a woman aged 30 to 39 in good health.

This chain joins TRBV6-5 and TRBJ1-5; D is ambiguous. The length of the CDR3 is 15 residues. Germline lookup yields CDR1 MNHEY and CDR2 SVGAGI. V shed 0 bases and J shed 5 bases, with 11 bases lying between them. The CDR3 coding sequence is TGTGCCAGCAGTTACTCGTTGATTGGCGATCAGCCCCAGCATTTT. Its translation: CASSYSLIGDQPQHF.

The V call is TRBV4-2, the J call TRBJ2-1, with 9 nucleotides matching TRBD2. Germline loops: CDR1 LGHNA, CDR2 YNFKEQ. V gave up 1 base and J gave up 10 bases; unmatched junction bases: 5. The CDR3 has 14 residues. Written as DNA, the CDR3 is TGTGCCAGCAGCCAAGGGTTAGCGGGAGAGGAGCAGTTCTTC. Protein product: CASSQGLAGEEQFF.

CDR3 sequence reads: CASRGDSLEQYF. CDR3 coding DNA: TGTGCCAGCAGGGGAGACTCCCTCGAGCAGTACTTC. The rearrangement uses TRBV2 and TRBJ2-7, with TRBD2 as a possible D gene (5 bases). V was cut by 6 bases and J by 6 bases, with 12 bases left in between. This CDR3 comprises 12 residues. Germline CDR1 is SNHLY and CDR2 is FYNNEI.

CDR3 nucleotide sequence: TGTGCCAGCAGTGACGGCAGCCTAGCGGGAAGAGAGACCCAGTACTTC. Translation gives CASSDGSLAGRETQYF. The chain combines TRBV2 with TRBJ2-5, with 9 bases aligning to TRBD2. Losses at the gene ends were 3 bases for V and 4 bases for J; bases not matched to a gene: 9. The CDR3 has 16 residues. Germline CDR1 is SNHLY and CDR2 is FYNNEI.

Remarks on this clone: This may be a read error: a much more frequent sequence differs by one nucleotide. Other DNA sequences in the sample encode the same CDR3. The chain has TRBV6-5 and TRBJ2-3; possibly TRBD2 for D (6 bases). Germline-derived CDR1 and CDR2 are MNHEY and SVGAGI. There are 16 residues in the CDR3. The CDR3 sequence is CASSYSPSDYTDTQYF. CDR3 sequence (DNA): TGTGCCAGCAGTTACTCGCCTAGCGACTACACAGATACACAGTATTTT.

CDR3 region: CASSLDGTASNYGYTF. For the CDR3, the DNA is TGTGCCAGCAGCTTAGATGGAACAGCCTCTAACTATGGCTACACCTTC. The chain recombines TRBV7-2 with TRBJ1-2; D not certain. The CDR3 spans 16 residues. Germline CDR1 is SGHTA and CDR2 is FQGNSA. Deletions cut 1 base from V and 0 bases from J, with 12 bases between.

This clone has more than one count but fewer than ten. This chain joins TRBV2 and TRBJ1-2; possibly TRBD1 for D (6 bases). Deletions cut 6 bases from V and 4 bases from J, with 15 bases between. CDR3 size: 14 residues. The germline V gene encodes CDR1 SNHLY and CDR2 FYNNEI. CDR3 coding DNA: TGTGCCAGCAGCCAGGGGCAAGGTGGCTATGGCTACACCTTC. As protein: CASSQGQGGYGYTF. Together with reference TRBV2 and TRBJ1-2, the CDR3 gives the full variable domain: EPEVTQTPSHQVTQMGQEVILRCVPISNHLYFYWYRQILGQKVEFLVSFYNNEISEKSEIFDDQFSVERPDGSNFTLKIRSTKLEDSAMYFCASSQGQGGYGYTFGSGTRLTVV.

The V gene is TRBV30, the J gene TRBJ2-7; D call uncertain. The V end lost 3 bases, the J end lost 3 bases, and 6 bases lay between the germline ends. Per the germline V gene, CDR1 is GTSNPN and CDR2 is SVGIG (reference sequence). CDR3 length: 11 residues. CDR3 in DNA: TGTGCCTGGAGCTCCAGCTACGAGCAGTACTTC. Translation gives CAWSSSYEQYF.

Comment on this clone: Mismatch with germline at one junction end may stem from a read error. The chain uses TRBV29-1 and TRBJ1-2; D gene uncertain. In germline, CDR1 is SQVTM, CDR2 ANQGSEA. The CDR3 length is 15 residues. CDR3 nucleotide sequence: TGCAGCGTTCAAGACCCTCGGATCGACACCTATGGCTACACCTTC. It is translated as CSVQDPRIDTYGYTF.

The chain employs TRBV4-1 and TRBJ2-7, with 7 nucleotides matching TRBD2. The CDR3 is 17 residues long. CDR1 is MGHRA and CDR2 is YSYEKL in the germline V gene. Unmatched junction bases numbered 9, after V lost 1 base and J lost 0 bases. CDR3 nucleotides: TGCGCCAGCAGCCAAGTGGGAGCGGGGTTGAGCTCCTACGAGCAGTACTTC. It encodes CASSQVGAGLSSYEQYF.

V and J are TRBV30 and TRBJ2-7; 9 nucleotides line up with TRBD2. Trimming cost V 3 bases and J 1 base; bases outside gene matches: 4. The germline V gene has CDR1 GTSNPN and CDR2 SVGIG (reference sequence). The CDR3 length is 14 residues. The CDR3 nucleotides are TGTGCCTGGAGCGGGACTAGCAGATCCTACGAGCAGTACTTC. Its protein is CAWSGTSRSYEQYF. The full variable domain, with the rest looked up from reference TRBV30 and TRBJ2-7, is SQTIHQWPATLVQPVGSPLSLECTVEGTSNPNLYWYRQAAGRGLQLLFYSVGIGQISSEVPQNLSASRPQDRQFILSSKKLLLSDSGFYLCAWSGTSRSYEQYFGPGTRLTVT.

This rearrangement joins TRBV6-5 to TRBJ2-1, with 7 bases lining up with TRBD2. The CDR3 runs to 16 residues. The germline gives CDR1 MNHEY, CDR2 SVGAGI. The V segment lost 2 bases and the J segment 5 bases; nucleotides outside the gene matches: 9. CDR3 in amino acids: CASSYRGGTGNNEQFF. In DNA, the CDR3 is TGTGCCAGCAGTTACCGCGGGGGTACGGGTAACAATGAGCAGTTCTTC.

The chain is built from TRBV19 and TRBJ1-2; 9 bases agree with TRBD1. The V segment lost 3 bases and the J segment 6 bases; nucleotides outside the gene matches: 8. This CDR3 contains 15 residues. Per the germline V gene, CDR1 is LNHDA and CDR2 is SQIVND (reference sequence). This CDR3 reads CASSIWRDRVNGYTF. The CDR3 DNA follows: TGTGCCAGTAGTATTTGGCGGGACAGGGTTAATGGCTACACCTTC.

The chain employs TRBV5-1 and TRBJ1-6; possibly TRBD1 for D (5 bases). The CDR3 consists of 15 residues. V lost 1 base, J lost 2 bases, and 7 bases lay in between. The germline V gene has CDR1 SGHRS and CDR2 YFSETQ. For the CDR3, the DNA is TGCGCCAGCAGCTTGCAGGGCGCCTATAATTCACCCCTCCACTTT. It is translated as CASSLQGAYNSPLHF.

The V call is TRBV19, the J call TRBJ1-2; D gene unclear. The ends were cut back, 0 bases at V and 0 bases at J, with 11 bases in the middle. Germline lookup yields CDR1 LNHDA and CDR2 SQIVND (reference sequence). The CDR3 is made up of 16 amino acids. DNA for the CDR3: TGTGCCAGTAGTATAGATTCGGGCAGAACTAACTATGGCTACACCTTC. Translated: CASSIDSGRTNYGYTF.

The chain joins TRBV28 to TRBJ1-1; D gene ambiguous. V was shortened by 8 bases and J by 0 bases, with 10 bases between the two germline ends. The CDR3 loop spans 13 amino acids. Germline V gene sequence: CDR1 MDHEN, CDR2 SYDVKM. CDR3 in DNA: TGTGCCAGCTTGGACGGCATGAACACTGAAGCTTTCTTT. Translated: CASLDGMNTEAFF.